This is a list of T cell receptor beta chains from one sample in a study of blood T cell repertoires in COVID-19. Produced via immunoSEQ multiplex PCR; TCRdb's table is partial and in-frame only. The table lists 200,000 to 250,000 clones, about 86% of them singletons. Sequenced material: PBMCs or T cells enriched from blood (not recorded which). These receptors came from a woman in her forties or fifties in a cohort exposed to, infected with or recovered from COVID-19 (not recorded which). Each CDR3 is given with its conserved first and last residue. The D gene is left open where the match is weak. A clone size is listed for some rows: how often the clone was seen (once, few, many), or a class if it is expanded.

TRBJ1-1 TRBV30 NA NA TGTGCCTGGAGTGTAAACTTAGGAGCGAACACTGAAGCTTTCTTT CAWSVNLGANTEAFF
TRBJ1-6 TRBV15 NA NA TGTGCCACCAGCAGAGACCTACAGGGTTTTTCACCCCTCCACTTT CATSRDLQGFSPLHF
TRBJ2-1 TRBV3-1/TRBV3-2 NA NA TGTGCCAGCAGCCATCCCCCGAGGCAGGGTAGATTTTTCAATGAGCAGTTCTTC CASSHPPRQGRFFNEQFF
TRBJ1-5 TRBV19 NA NA TGTGCCAGTAGTATGGGCCTTCCAGGGGTTGGCAATCAGCCCCAGCATTTT CASSMGLPGVGNQPQHF
TRBJ1-1 TRBV3-1/TRBV3-2 NA NA TGTGCCAGCAGCCAAGACTTCCAGACTGAACACAAAAGAACGAACGCTGAAGCTTTCTTT CASSQDFQTEHKRTNAEAFF
TRBJ2-3 TRBV25-1 NA TRBD2 TGTGCCAGCAGCCGCGGGGGATTGGGCACAGATACGCAGTATTTT CASSRGGLGTDTQYF
TRBJ2-2 TRBV5-4 NA NA TGTGCCAGCAGCAAGGCTCAGGGAAATACTGGGGAGCTGTTTTTT CASSKAQGNTGELFF
TRBJ1-2 TRBV5-1 NA NA TGCGCCAGCAGCCCCGGGACATCAAACTATGGCTACACCTTC CASSPGTSNYGYTF
TRBJ2-7 TRBV5-5 NA TRBD2 TGTGCCAGCAGCTTGGCTGGACGCATGGGAGGGAGGGAGCAGTACTTC CASSLAGRMGGREQYF
TRBJ1-5 TRBV4-3 NA NA TGCGCCAGCAGCCAAGATCCCCCTAACAGTTATTATAGCAATCAGCCCCAGCATTTT CASSQDPPNSYYSNQPQHF
TRBJ1-6 TRBV15 NA NA TGTGCCACCAGCATGTGGTCCGGAGGCTCACCCCTCCACTTT CATSMWSGGSPLHF
TRBJ2-6 TRBV19 NA TRBD1 TGTGCCACAGGACAGGGGAGTTACTCTGGGGCCAACGTCCTGACTTTC CATGQGSYSGANVLTF
TRBJ2-2 TRBV28 NA TRBD2 TGTGCCACCCTAGCGGGTTTGAACACCGGGGAGCTGTTTTTT CATLAGLNTGELFF
TRBJ2-2 TRBV18 NA NA TGTGCCAGCTCACTTCTCTCAGGGACCGGGGAGCTGTTTTTT CASSLLSGTGELFF
TRBJ1-1 TRBV7-9 NA NA TGTGCCACCAGAGGGGTCTCGGGTGGGTTGAACACTGAAGCTTTCTTT CATRGVSGGLNTEAFF
TRBJ2-1 TRBV28 NA NA TGTGCCAGCAGTTTTAATAAAGGACAATCGTTCAACAATGAGCAGTTCTTC CASSFNKGQSFNNEQFF
TRBJ2-1 TRBV19 NA TRBD2 TGTGCCAGTAGTCTCGGTGGGGGGGTAGGGGAGCAGTTCTTC CASSLGGGVGEQFF
TRBJ2-6 TRBV5-4 NA TRBD1 TGTGCCATACCACAGGGGACCTACTCTGGGGCCAACGTCCTGACTTTC CAIPQGTYSGANVLTF
TRBJ2-5 TRBV5-4 NA TRBD1 TGTGCCAGCAGCTCCCCGGGACAGGGGGGTCAAGAGACCCAGTACTTC CASSSPGQGGQETQYF
TRBJ1-4 TRBV5-5 NA TRBD1 TGTGCCAGCAGCTTGGTGACAGGGGGCCGGGAAAAACTGTTTTTT CASSLVTGGREKLFF
TRBJ1-5 TRBV5-1 NA NA TGCGCCAGCAGCTTAACGGGGGGTAGCAATCAGCCCCAGCATTTT CASSLTGGSNQPQHF
TRBJ2-1 TRBV7-3 NA TRBD1 TGTGCCAGCAGCTCCCCCCGGGACAGAGGGGCCAATGAGCAGTTCTTC CASSSPRDRGANEQFF
TRBJ2-3 TRBV7-2 NA TRBD2 TGTGCCAGCAGAATAAGCCTAGCGGGGAGCACAGATACGCAGTATTTT CASRISLAGSTDTQYF
TRBJ1-6 TRBV5-1 NA TRBD1 TGCGCCAGCAGCGCCGGACAGGGTGTTTATAATTCACCCCTCCACTTT CASSAGQGVYNSPLHF
TRBJ2-3 TRBV3-1/TRBV3-2 NA TRBD2 TGTGCCAGCAGCCAAGGGGAGCGGGGAGTCCCAGATACGCAGTATTTT CASSQGERGVPDTQYF
TRBJ2-7 TRBV4-2 NA NA TGTGCCAGCAGCCAATTTGGGGGGTCCTACGAGCAGTACTTC CASSQFGGSYEQYF
TRBJ2-2 TRBV7-9 NA NA TGTGCCAGCAGCTTAGTACTAGTTTACACCGGGGAGCTGTTTTTT CASSLVLVYTGELFF
TRBJ1-2 TRBV19 NA NA TGTGCCACCAACTTTGGGGGCCCGCGTGGCTACACCTTC CATNFGGPRGYTF
TRBJ2-1 TRBV15 once TRBD2 TGTGCCACCAGCAGACCACCGATAGCGGGGGTGATCAATGAGCAGTTCTTC CATSRPPIAGVINEQFF
TRBJ1-2 TRBV6-4 NA NA TGTGCCAGCAGCGATCGAACCGACAGAGGAGGCTACACCTTC CASSDRTDRGGYTF